This T cell receptor beta chain was documented in a study of regulatory T cells in long-lasting Graves disease. Study summary: With positive TSH receptor antibodies and over 5 years of antithyroid drugs, Graves' disease was considered persistent. General study results and limits: Persistent patients shared more public clonotypes (under 3,000) than newly diagnosed patients (under 1,000).

This clonotype was picked up many times. Its target is unknown. CDR3-region Arm-PCR and iRepertoire HTBI primers produced the TCR beta libraries. TCRdb itself ran the multiplex PCR reads through MiXCR, one entry per CDR3 protein. Of about 400,000 distinct CDR3 sequences listed, more than 20% are singletons. Time point indicated: persistent/refractory GD, antithyroid drugs over 5 years with positive TRAb. Preparation of the TCR library used RNA extracted from PBMCs. Per American Thyroid Association guidelines, Graves' disease was diagnosed. Trimming removed 3 bases from V and 5 bases from J; junction bases left unmatched: 13. The germline CDR1 and CDR2 sequences are MDHEN and SYDVKM. This CDR3 contains 16 residues.

The sequences come from peripheral blood mononuclear cells (PBMCs), collected when the disease was refractory, from a patient treated with antithyroid drugs. The chain recombines TRBV28 with TRBJ2-7; 7 bases align to TRBD1. The TCR originated in a female donor with Graves disease. The CDR3 protein is CASSLLTGQGVDEQYF. The DNA of the CDR3 is TGTGCCAGCAGTTTGCTCACTGGGCAGGGGGTCGACGAGCAGTACTTC.